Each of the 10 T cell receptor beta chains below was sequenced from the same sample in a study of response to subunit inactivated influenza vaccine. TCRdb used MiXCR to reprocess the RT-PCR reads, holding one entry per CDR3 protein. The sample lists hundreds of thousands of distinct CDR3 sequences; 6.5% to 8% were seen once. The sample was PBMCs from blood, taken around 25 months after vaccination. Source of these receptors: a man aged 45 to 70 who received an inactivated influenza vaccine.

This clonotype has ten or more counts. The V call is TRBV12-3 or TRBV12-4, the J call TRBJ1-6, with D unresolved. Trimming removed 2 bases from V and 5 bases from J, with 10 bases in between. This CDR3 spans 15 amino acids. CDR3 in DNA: TGTGCCAGCAGTTTATCCAACAGAAATAATTCACCCCTCCACTTT. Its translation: CASSLSNRNNSPLHF.

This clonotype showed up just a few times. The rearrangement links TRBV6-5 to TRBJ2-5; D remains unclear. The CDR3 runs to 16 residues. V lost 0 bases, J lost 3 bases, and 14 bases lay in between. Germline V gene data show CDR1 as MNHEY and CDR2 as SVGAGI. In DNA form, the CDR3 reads TGTGCCAGCAGTTACTCGTCGGCGGTCACAGAAGAGACCCAGTACTTC. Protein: CASSYSSAVTEETQYF.

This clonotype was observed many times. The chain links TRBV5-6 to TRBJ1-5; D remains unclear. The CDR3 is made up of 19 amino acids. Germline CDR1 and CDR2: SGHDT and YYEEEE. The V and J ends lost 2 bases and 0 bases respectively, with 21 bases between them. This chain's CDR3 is CASSFSRWGGVASNQPQHF. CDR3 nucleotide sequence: TGTGCCAGCAGCTTTTCCCGGTGGGGTGGCGTAGCTAGCAATCAGCCCCAGCATTTT.

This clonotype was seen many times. The CDR3 region is CASSFQSGGGASDTQYF. CDR3 nucleotides: TGTGCCAGCAGCTTCCAGAGTGGCGGGGGGGCTTCTGATACGCAGTATTTT. This chain uses TRBV7-6 with TRBJ2-3; TRBD2 matches 9 bases. The CDR3 sequence is 17 residues long. Per the germline V gene, CDR1 is SGHVS and CDR2 is FNYEAQ. V dropped 3 bases and J dropped 6; count of bases not matched to a gene: 13.

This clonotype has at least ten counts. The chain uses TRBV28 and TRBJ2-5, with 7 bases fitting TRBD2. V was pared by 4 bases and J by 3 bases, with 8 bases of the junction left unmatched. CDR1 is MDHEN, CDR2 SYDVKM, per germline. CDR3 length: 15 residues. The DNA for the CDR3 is TGTGCCAGCAGTTCGGCGGGCGGGGGAGAAGAGACCCAGTACTTC. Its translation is CASSSAGGGEETQYF. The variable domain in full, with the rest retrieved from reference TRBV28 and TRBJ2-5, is DVKVTQSSRYLVKRTGEKVFLECVQDMDHENMFWYRQDPGLGLRLIYFSYDVKMKEKGDIPEGYSVSREKKERFSLILESASTNQTSMYLCASSSAGGGEETQYFGPGTRLLVL.

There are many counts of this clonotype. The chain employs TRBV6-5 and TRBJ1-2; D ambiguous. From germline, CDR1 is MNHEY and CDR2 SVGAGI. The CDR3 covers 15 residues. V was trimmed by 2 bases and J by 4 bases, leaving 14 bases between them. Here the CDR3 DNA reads TGTGCCAGCAGTTACGAATACAGTGCTCGCTATGGCTACACCTTC. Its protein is CASSYEYSARYGYTF.

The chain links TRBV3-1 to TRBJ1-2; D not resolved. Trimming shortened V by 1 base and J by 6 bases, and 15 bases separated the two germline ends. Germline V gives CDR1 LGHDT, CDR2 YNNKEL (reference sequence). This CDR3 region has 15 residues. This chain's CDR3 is CASSQASGLNDGYTF. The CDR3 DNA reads TGTGCCAGCAGCCAAGCTTCGGGCCTAAATGATGGCTACACCTTC. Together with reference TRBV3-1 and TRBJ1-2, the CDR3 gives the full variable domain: DTAVSQTPKYLVTQMGNDKSIKCEQNLGHDTMYWYKQDSKKFLKIMFSYNNKELIINETVPNRFSPKSPDKAHLNLHINSLELGDSAVYFCASSQASGLNDGYTFGSGTRLTVV.

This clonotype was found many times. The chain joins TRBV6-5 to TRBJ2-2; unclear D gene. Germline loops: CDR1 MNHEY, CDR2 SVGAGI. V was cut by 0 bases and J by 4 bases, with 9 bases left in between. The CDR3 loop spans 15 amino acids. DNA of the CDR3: TGTGCCAGCAGTTACTCGACGGCAGGCACCGGGGAGCTGTTTTTT. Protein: CASSYSTAGTGELFF.

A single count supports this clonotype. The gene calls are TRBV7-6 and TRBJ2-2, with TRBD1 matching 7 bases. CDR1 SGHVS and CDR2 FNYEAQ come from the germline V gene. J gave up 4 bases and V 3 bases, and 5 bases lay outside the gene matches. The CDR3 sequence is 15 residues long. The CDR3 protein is CASSLGTAGTGELFF. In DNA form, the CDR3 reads TGTGCCAGCAGCTTGGGGACAGCAGGCACCGGGGAGCTGTTTTTT.

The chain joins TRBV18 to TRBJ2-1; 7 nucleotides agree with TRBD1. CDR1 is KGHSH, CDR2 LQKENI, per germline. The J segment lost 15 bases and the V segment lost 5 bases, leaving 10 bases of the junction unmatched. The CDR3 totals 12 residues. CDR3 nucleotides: TGTGCCAGCTCAACCTCAAGACAGGGCTGGTTCTTC. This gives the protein CASSTSRQGWFF. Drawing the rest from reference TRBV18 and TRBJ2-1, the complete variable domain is NAGVMQNPRHLVRRRGQEARLRCSPMKGHSHVYWYRQLPEEGLKFMVYLQKENIIDESGMPKERFSAEFPKEGPSILRIQQVVRGDSAAYFCASSTSRQGWFFGPGTRLTVL.